The 5 T cell receptor beta chains given below trace back to one sample, sequenced in a study of Graves' ophthalmopathy and Graves' hyperthyroidism. The authors amplified TCR beta CDR3 regions from RNA transcripts. HTBI primers served in a first-round RT-PCR, which a second-round multiplex PCR followed. Via MiXCR, TCRdb re-called the multiplex PCR reads, giving one row per CDR3 protein. This table holds a few hundred thousand distinct CDR3 sequences, approximately 18% found once. The sample taken for sequencing was peripheral blood. All receptors derive from an adult woman with stable Graves' hyperthyroidism.

This clonotype was counted at least ten times. V and J are TRBV6-5 and TRBJ1-6; a weak D match, TRBD1 (6 bases). Trimming took off 6 bases at V and 1 base at J, with 16 bases between the two ends. This CDR3 contains 17 residues. Germline assignment: CDR1 MNHEY and CDR2 SVGAGI. The chain's CDR3 is CASRPKGGVSYNSPLHF. In nucleotides, the CDR3 is TGTGCCAGCAGACCGAAGGGGGGGGTGTCCTATAATTCACCCCTCCACTTT.

This clonotype was seen repeatedly, ten times or more. The V gene is TRBV5-1, the J gene TRBJ1-6, with 9 bases fitting TRBD1. Germline V gives CDR1 SGHRS, CDR2 YFSETQ. With V trimmed by 4 bases and J by 7 bases, 9 bases remained unmatched. This CDR3 has 16 residues. The CDR3 nucleotides read TGCGCCAGCAGCCATGGGACAGGGAGAGGGAATTCACCCCTCCACTTT. This translates into CASSHGTGRGNSPLHF.

This clonotype was counted ten times or more. The rearrangement joins TRBV20-1 to TRBJ2-3, with 10 bases identical to TRBD1. CDR1 and CDR2 (germline): DFQATT, SNEGSKA (reference sequence). The ends lost 3 bases at V and 1 base at J; junction bases unmatched: 7. The CDR3 consists of 16 residues. The CDR3 DNA follows: TGCAGTGCTAGCCTCTTCGGACAGGGGGGCACAGATACGCAGTATTTT. Its translation: CSASLFGQGGTDTQYF.

This clonotype has at least ten counts. The J gene is TRBJ1-3, the V gene TRBV27, with 8 positions matching TRBD1. J was trimmed by 4 bases and V by 4 bases; bases with no gene match: 3. From germline, CDR1 is MNHEY and CDR2 SMNVEV (reference sequence). CDR3 length: 14 residues. CDR3 coding DNA: TGTGCCAGCAGTTCGGACAGGGTCGGAAACACCATATATTTT. It yields the protein CASSSDRVGNTIYF.

This clonotype was seen at least ten times. This chain uses TRBV10-1 with TRBJ2-7; D gene uncertain. The CDR3 is 13 amino acids. V shed 2 bases and J shed 4 bases, with 9 bases lying between them. Germline V gives CDR1 WNHNN, CDR2 SYGVQD (reference sequence). The CDR3, as DNA: TGCGCCAGCAGTGAGACCATCCAGTACGAGCAGTACTTC. Protein sequence: CASSETIQYEQYF.